The 31 T cell receptor beta chains below all came from one sample that was sequenced in a study of regulatory T cells in long-lasting Graves disease. Time point meaning: persistent/refractory GD, antithyroid drugs over 5 years with positive TRAb. The TCR library used RNA extracted from PBMCs. The TCR beta library used iRepertoire HTBI primers with Arm-PCR amplification of CDR3. MiXCR, applied by TCRdb to the multiplex PCR reads, yields one record per CDR3 protein. The table records 600,000 to 800,000 distinct CDR3 sequences, approximately 31% of them present only once. The sequenced sample was peripheral blood mononuclear cells (PBMCs), obtained when the disease was refractory, from a patient treated with antithyroid drugs. The receptors derive from a female donor with Graves disease.

This rearrangement joins TRBV12-3 or TRBV12-4 to TRBJ2-1; 8 positions match TRBD2. The CDR3 contains 14 residues. V was pared by 8 bases and J by 4 bases, with 7 bases of the junction left unmatched. The CDR3 nucleotides read TGTGCCAGCGCCGGAGTAGCGGGATACAATGAGCAGTTCTTC. Residues: CASAGVAGYNEQFF.

The chain employs TRBV20-1 and TRBJ2-7; TRBD2 might be the D (6 bases). The CDR3 loop spans 15 amino acids. V lost 1 base and J 0 bases, leaving 13 bases between the germline ends. The V gene's germline CDR1 is DFQATT and CDR2 SNEGSKA (reference sequence). CDR3 sequence reads: CSARGGRGGSYEQYF. In nucleotides, the CDR3 is TGCAGTGCTAGAGGAGGCCGGGGAGGCTCCTACGAGCAGTACTTC.

The chain uses TRBV20-1 and TRBJ1-1, with D unclear. In germline, CDR1 is DFQATT, CDR2 SNEGSKA (reference sequence). Trimming left V 0 bases short and J 5 bases short, with 16 bases between. This CDR3 is 15 amino acids long. In DNA, the CDR3 is TGCAGTGCTAGAGATAAGATCTCTTATAGGACTGAAGCTTTCTTT. It is translated as CSARDKISYRTEAFF.

This chain links TRBV18 with TRBJ2-7; D tentatively fits TRBD1 or TRBD2 (5 bases each). The CDR3 is 15 residues long. The germline V gene encodes CDR1 KGHSH and CDR2 LQKENI. The V end was cut by 5 bases, the J end by 2 bases, with 16 bases between. CDR3 residues: CASSLGTDGTYEQYF. The CDR3 coding sequence is TGTGCCAGCTCATTGGGGACCGACGGAACCTACGAGCAGTACTTC.

Many counts were recorded for this clonotype. The V call is TRBV6-1, the J call TRBJ2-5, with 7 bases aligning to TRBD1. This CDR3 contains 14 residues. V lost 6 bases to trimming and J lost 0 bases; unmatched junction nucleotides: 4. The V gene's germline CDR1 is MNHNS and CDR2 SASEGT. The chain's CDR3 is CASSTTGHQETQYF. The DNA for the CDR3 is TGTGCCAGCAGCACGACAGGGCACCAAGAGACCCAGTACTTC.

This clonotype was observed a few times. This sequence joins TRBV5-1 and TRBJ1-1; D perhaps matches TRBD1 (6 bases). Looked up from germline, CDR1 is SGHRS and CDR2 is YFSETQ. V was pared by 0 bases and J by 0 bases, with 21 bases between. The CDR3 sequence is 19 residues long. The CDR3 DNA sequence: TGCGCCAGCAGCTTGGCCTTTGGTAGGGGGGCGGCTGTGAACACTGAAGCTTTCTTT. Residues: CASSLAFGRGAAVNTEAFF. Looking up the rest from reference TRBV5-1 and TRBJ1-1 gives the full variable domain: KAGVTQTPRYLIKTRGQQVTLSCSPISGHRSVSWYQQTPGQGLQFLFEYFSETQRNKGNFPGRFSGRQFSNSRSEMNVSTLELGDSALYLCASSLAFGRGAAVNTEAFFGQGTRLTVV.

There are a few counts of this clonotype. J is TRBJ2-7 and V is TRBV6-1; tentative D call: TRBD1 (6 bases). V gave up 7 bases and J gave up 0 bases, with 10 bases separating them. The CDR3 consists of 13 residues. Germline CDR1 is MNHNS and CDR2 is SASEGT. CDR3 nucleotide sequence: TGTGCCAGCACCGACAGGTACTCCTACGAGCAGTACTTC. This codes for CASTDRYSYEQYF.

This clonotype was seen many times. The rearrangement links TRBV28 to TRBJ1-1, with 7 bases lining up with TRBD1. The junction had 9 bases not matched to a gene; V was cut back by 6 bases and J by 5 bases. This CDR3 comprises 14 residues. Germline assignment: CDR1 MDHEN and CDR2 SYDVKM. The CDR3 reads CASRPQGGWTEAFF. The CDR3 DNA follows: TGTGCCAGCAGACCTCAGGGGGGGTGGACTGAAGCTTTCTTT.

This clonotype was detected a few times. This chain joins TRBV9 and TRBJ1-5, with a tentative D call TRBD1 (6 bases). Germline lookup yields CDR1 SGDLS and CDR2 YYNGEE. The CDR3 covers 14 residues. The ends were cut back, 3 bases at V and 4 bases at J, with 11 bases in the middle. The CDR3 reads CASSAGQINQPQHF. The CDR3 DNA is TGTGCCAGCAGCGCTGGACAGATAAATCAGCCCCAGCATTTT.

This clonotype came up once. The chain recombines TRBV7-9 with TRBJ2-7; TRBD2 matches at 11 bases. Germline V gene sequence: CDR1 SEHNR, CDR2 FQNEAQ (reference sequence). Trimming at V came to 5 bases and at J to 7 bases, leaving 4 bases not matched to a gene. This CDR3 is built from 13 residues. The CDR3 reads CASSRLAGREQYF. CDR3 in DNA: TGTGCCAGCAGCAGACTAGCGGGACGGGAGCAGTACTTC.

This chain uses TRBV6-1 with TRBJ2-1; D uncertain. The germline CDR1 and CDR2 sequences are MNHNS and SASEGT. Trimming left V 10 bases short and J 10 bases short, with 17 bases between. This CDR3 is built from 12 residues. For the CDR3, the DNA is TGTGCCATCGCACCAGCGACATTAGAGCAGTTCTTC. Amino acids: CAIAPATLEQFF.

The sample holds a few counts of this clonotype. This CDR3 reads CASSPEGPSGNTIYF. The CDR3 coding sequence is TGTGCCAGCAGCCCAGAAGGACCCTCTGGAAACACCATATATTTT. The J gene is TRBJ1-3, the V gene TRBV3-1; no firm D call. Germline V gives CDR1 LGHDT, CDR2 YNNKEL (reference sequence). The V and J ends lost 4 bases and 0 bases respectively, with 10 bases between them. This CDR3 spans 15 amino acids.

J is TRBJ2-7 and V is TRBV7-2, with D uncertain. The V gene lost 1 base and the J gene lost 3 bases, with 13 bases spanning the gap. Germline V gives CDR1 SGHTA, CDR2 FQGNSA. The length of the CDR3 is 15 residues. DNA for the CDR3: TGTGCCAGCAGCTTAGTTTCCCAGGCGAACTACGAGCAGTACTTC. It translates to CASSLVSQANYEQYF.

This clonotype was observed a handful of times. The chain has TRBV11-2 and TRBJ1-5; D is unresolved. The CDR3 length is 14 residues. The V gene lost 1 base and the J gene lost 4 bases, with 8 bases spanning the gap. Germline CDR1 reads SGHAT; CDR2 reads FQNNGV. In DNA, the CDR3 is TGTGCCAGCAGCTTAGGTAACACAAATCAGCCCCAGCATTTT. It encodes CASSLGNTNQPQHF.

This clonotype came up a few times. This chain joins TRBV10-3 and TRBJ1-6; a possible D gene is TRBD1 (5 bases). Germline-derived CDR1 and CDR2 are ENHRY and SYGVKD. V was trimmed by 2 bases and J by 11 bases, leaving 10 bases between them. This CDR3 region has 13 residues. DNA for the CDR3: TGTGCCATCAGTGAGGGGACGCCGCCACCCCTCCACTTT. Protein sequence: CAISEGTPPPLHF.

The chain couples TRBV7-3 to TRBJ1-1; D perhaps matches TRBD1 (5 bases). The V gene lost 5 bases and the J gene lost 4 bases, with 14 bases spanning the gap. Germline V CDR1 and CDR2: SGHTA, FQGTGA. This CDR3 has 14 amino acids. The CDR3 protein is CASSPGLGSTEAFF. The CDR3 DNA reads as TGTGCCAGCAGCCCGGGACTTGGTAGCACTGAAGCTTTCTTT. Filled out from reference TRBV7-3 and TRBJ1-1, the complete variable domain reads GAGVSQTPSNKVTEKGKYVELRCDPISGHTALYWYRQSLGQGPEFLIYFQGTGAADDSGLPNDRFFAVRPEGSVSTLKIQRTERGDSAVYLCASSPGLGSTEAFFGQGTRLTVV.

This clonotype was seen at least ten times. V is TRBV6-1 and J is TRBJ1-4; TRBD1 aligns across 7 bases. Germline V lookup: CDR1 MNHNS, CDR2 SASEGT. Trimming removed 6 bases from V and 8 bases from J; junction bases left unmatched: 9. The CDR3 sequence is 14 residues long. For the CDR3, the DNA is TGTGCCAGCAGACGACAGGGAGTTCAGGAAAAACTGTTTTTT. It yields the protein CASRRQGVQEKLFF.

This clonotype has just a few counts. The rearrangement uses TRBV19 and TRBJ1-1; tentative D call: TRBD1 (6 bases). Germline CDR1 and CDR2: LNHDA and SQIVND (reference sequence). Trimming removed 8 bases from V and 4 bases from J, with 17 bases in between. The CDR3 has 14 amino acids. The CDR3 sequence: CASLESRGSTEAFF. Here the CDR3 DNA reads TGTGCCAGTTTAGAAAGCAGGGGAAGCACTGAAGCTTTCTTT.

This clonotype was seen more than once but under ten times. The gene calls are TRBV5-5 and TRBJ1-2; D is undetermined. CDR3 length: 15 residues. In germline, CDR1 is SGHKS, CDR2 YYEKEE (reference sequence). Trimming removed 3 bases at V and 3 bases at J, with 15 bases between. For the CDR3, the DNA is TGTGCCAGCAGCTCCCAGACATTAGCTCACTATGGCTACACCTTC. This sequence encodes CASSSQTLAHYGYTF.

V usage is TRBV20-1 and J usage is TRBJ1-3; D is possibly TRBD1 (5 bases). This CDR3 contains 13 residues. V was shortened by 6 bases and J by 2 bases, with 11 bases between the two germline ends. In germline, CDR1 is DFQATT, CDR2 SNEGSKA (reference sequence). CDR3 region: CSATTAAGNTIYF. CDR3 DNA sequence: TGCAGTGCAACGACAGCTGCTGGAAACACCATATATTTT.

The V gene is TRBV20-1, the J gene TRBJ1-2; D is ambiguous. From germline, CDR1 is DFQATT and CDR2 SNEGSKA (reference sequence). The CDR3 covers 11 residues. Trimming removed 1 base from V and 5 bases from J, with 5 bases in between. CDR3 nucleotide sequence: TGCAGTGCTAGAGTCGAGTATGGCTACACCTTC. It translates to CSARVEYGYTF.

The chain has TRBV2 and TRBJ2-4, with 8 bases lining up with TRBD1. This CDR3 is built from 15 residues. Trimming at V came to 6 bases and at J to 7 bases, leaving 11 bases not matched to a gene. Germline CDR1 and CDR2: SNHLY and FYNNEI. CDR3 amino acids: CASSPRTGLGNIQYF. CDR3 coding DNA: TGTGCCAGCAGCCCCCGGACAGGGCTGGGGAACATTCAGTACTTC.

Remarks on this clonotype: This could be a read error, since a much larger clone is one nucleotide away. The genes are TRBV7-3 and TRBJ2-5; 7 nucleotides agree with TRBD1. V was pared by 2 bases and J by 4 bases, with 13 bases of the junction left unmatched. This CDR3 comprises 17 residues. Germline V CDR1 and CDR2: SGHTA, FQGTGA. CDR3 in DNA: TGTGCCAGCAGCTTAGGGATCGGAGAGACAGGGCCAGAGACCCAGTACTTC. Translating it yields CASSLGIGETGPETQYF. The entire variable domain, with the rest obtained from reference TRBV7-3 and TRBJ2-5, is as follows: GAGVSQTPSNKVTEKGKYVELRCDPISGHTALYWYRQSLGQGPEFLIYFQGTGAADDSGLPNDRFFAVRPEGSVSTLKIQRTERGDSAVYLCASSLGIGETGPETQYFGPGTRLLVL.

The rearrangement uses TRBV12-3 or TRBV12-4 and TRBJ2-3, with unresolved D. The V gene lost 4 bases and the J gene lost 2 bases, with 10 bases spanning the gap. The CDR3 extends over 14 amino acids. CDR3 in amino acids: CASSSVGYTDTQYF. The CDR3 DNA reads TGTGCCAGCAGTTCGGTTGGCTACACAGATACGCAGTATTTT.

This clonotype was observed many times. This chain uses TRBV3-1 with TRBJ1-3; a weak D match, TRBD1 (5 bases). In germline, CDR1 is LGHDT, CDR2 YNNKEL (reference sequence). Deletions cut 1 base from V and 2 bases from J, with 6 bases between. The CDR3 consists of 14 residues. CDR3 in amino acids: CASSQGGAGNTIYF. CDR3 coding DNA: TGTGCCAGCAGCCAAGGAGGGGCTGGAAACACCATATATTTT.

This clonotype has just a few counts. A junction end diverges from the germline sequence, so it may reflect a read error. The rearrangement links TRBV25-1 to TRBJ2-7; possible D gene TRBD1, 6 bases. The CDR3 is 15 amino acids. CDR1 is MGHDK and CDR2 is SYGVNS in the germline V gene. The CDR3 bases are TGTGTCAGCAGTACCACTATTCGACAGGTAGCGGAGCAGTACTTC. This encodes CVSSTTIRQVAEQYF.

This clonotype has more than one count but fewer than ten. The chain has TRBV7-3 and TRBJ2-5; TRBD1 aligns across 7 bases. With 0 bases clipped from V and 1 base from J, the junction kept 5 bases outside the gene matches. Germline V lookup: CDR1 SGHTA, CDR2 FQGTGA. This CDR3 spans 16 amino acids. As DNA, the CDR3 is TGTGCCAGCAGCTTAACAGGCCACAGGGGCCAAGAGACCCAGTACTTC. Translated: CASSLTGHRGQETQYF.

This clonotype was picked up a small number of times. The chain is built from TRBV6-2 or TRBV6-3 and TRBJ2-7; the D gene is possibly TRBD2 (5 bases). Trimming cost V 0 bases and J 1 base, with 16 bases left between them. CDR3 length: 17 residues. Per germline, CDR1 MNHEY and CDR2 SVGEGT. CDR3 nucleotides: TGTGCCAGCAGTTACTCTTGGATGGGATTAGCGTCCTACGAGCAGTACTTC. Translating gives CASSYSWMGLASYEQYF.

CDR3 bases: TGTGCCAGCAGTTTATCCACAAACGGAGAGACCTTCTATGGCTACACCTTC. Its translation: CASSLSTNGETFYGYTF. V is TRBV27 and J is TRBJ1-2; D remains ambiguous. This CDR3 is 17 amino acids long. Looked up from germline, CDR1 is MNHEY and CDR2 is SMNVEV (reference sequence). Trimming removed 0 bases at V and 4 bases at J, with 18 bases between.

In its sample, this clonotype was seen a few times. In DNA form, the CDR3 reads TGTGCCACCAGCCGGGACAGGGGTGATTTTCGGGGGGCTTTCTTT. Encoded protein: CATSRDRGDFRGAFF. The chain links TRBV15 to TRBJ1-1; 10 bases line up with TRBD1. The CDR3 totals 15 residues. Germline CDR1 LNHNV, CDR2 YYDKDF (reference sequence). The V gene end was trimmed by 5 bases and the J gene end by 11 bases; junction bases not matched to a gene: 14.

This clonotype was picked up a small number of times. The rearrangement links TRBV3-1 to TRBJ1-1, with TRBD1 matching 7 bases. Trimming removed 1 base from V and 4 bases from J; junction bases left unmatched: 3. Germline loops: CDR1 LGHDT, CDR2 YNNKEL (reference sequence). This CDR3 contains 14 residues. CDR3 nucleotide sequence: TGTGCCAGCAGCCAAGGGTACAGGGGCACTGAAGCTTTCTTT. It translates to CASSQGYRGTEAFF.